This TCR beta chain was captured by sequencing in a study of brain T cells in children with intractable seizures. Surgery cases with the highest brain T cell transcript signatures were chosen for sequencing. Before surgery, patients took at least one anti-epileptic drug. The method was immunoSEQ multiplex PCR; TCRdb's version includes in-frame clones alone and lacks a portion of them. The sample includes tens of thousands of clones, about 93% of them seen just once. CDR1 is SNHLY, CDR2 FYNNEI, per germline. There are 12 residues in the CDR3. The ends lost 7 bases at V and 1 base at J; junction bases unmatched: 0.

The chain uses TRBV2 and TRBJ2-7; 8 positions match TRBD2. The source is a boy in the first two years of life with tuberous sclerosis and intractable seizures. The specimen was peripheral blood, collected at surgery. The CDR3 protein is CASIAGSYEQYF. In DNA form, the CDR3 reads TGTGCCAGCATAGCGGGGTCCTACGAGCAGTACTTC.